The source of this T cell receptor (beta chain) is a study of blood T cell repertoires in COVID-19 (TCRdb year 2020). As for the study more broadly: The collaborator samples originated in the United States, Italy and Spain and spanned the acute and convalescent phases of COVID-19. The prospective study material was composed of cDNA or gDNA derived from T cells, B-cell-depleted T cells, or PBMCs. Deeply sampled blood TCRbeta repertoires from subjects exposed to, actively infected with, or recovered from COVID-19 were included in the dataset. A freely available public database, intended as a resource for researchers studying the immune response to SARS-CoV-2, is where the repertoires were released. Samples were obtained from the ongoing ImmuneRACE study (first 160 participants) and from some 1,300 subjects provided by 6 global collaborators. A de-identified subject ID, COVID-19 status, age in years and sex were almost always included in the sample metadata. Where available, HLA class I and class II types were taken from metadata supplied by the sample provider and were not determined by assay-based typing.

Broad study findings and their caveats: The amount of clinical and demographic metadata varied by source and participant and was provided uncurated.

From cysteine to phenylalanine, the CDR3 is 14 amino acids long. Here the CDR3 DNA is all that survives: 42 bases in frame from base 1. The germline V gene (reference sequence) provides CDR1 MNHEY and CDR2 SMNVEV. V loses 5 bases at its end and J loses 5 bases; junction bases beyond the gene matches: 5. As concerns this clone: The target of this receptor is not known. Qualities for individual bases were not recorded, and no much larger clone is one base off.

Participants in the prospective study were aged 18 to 89 years, lived in some 24 United States geographic areas, and enrolled through a virtual design. In the prospective study, cohorts were assigned on the basis of participant-reported clinical history obtained from a screening survey and a study questionnaire. Recovered participants in ImmuneRACE Cohort 3 were defined by two consecutive negative NP/OP PCR tests, clearance by a healthcare professional, or resolution of symptoms. Mobile phlebotomists in the prospective study collected whole blood, serum and a nasopharyngeal or oropharyngeal swab from every participant. Additional blood draws and questionnaires over an approximately 2-month period could optionally be provided by prospective study participants. Blood samples from the prospective study were shipped frozen or at room temperature prior to DNA extraction. TCRbeta CDR3 regions were amplified from genomic DNA by means of the immunoSEQ Assay, a bias-controlled multiplex PCR. In the paper's pipeline: The number of nucleated cells in each sample was estimated by amplification of reference gene primers within the assay. To quantify the absolute abundance of each unique TCRbeta CDR3 rearrangement, sequence reads were collapsed and filtered. Productive Simpson clonality was computed per sample as the square root of Simpson's diversity index over productive rearrangements. TCRdb carries this immuneACCESS record with in-frame sequences only. Its versions omit some clonotypes, under half of them owing to an unresolved V gene in the studies checked, with the rest unexplained. V, J and clone size are taken as reported in that table, and D and trimming were inferred from the DNA itself. The sample table records some 400,000 clones; over 85% of these occur just once. About 1.7% of the sample is held by the ten biggest clonotypes.

The chain was built from TRBV27 and TRBJ1-2; 10 middle bases align to TRBD1. The sequencing input was PBMCs or T cells enriched from blood (not recorded which). The source of this sequence is a woman between 25 and 40 years old who had recovered from COVID-19. The CDR3 loop reads CASSPTGGGYGYTF. In nucleotides, the sequence is TGTGCCAGCAGTCCGACAGGGGGCGGGTATGGCTACACCTTC.